The rows below give T cell receptor beta chains drawn from one sample of a study of memory CD8 T cells in hepatitis C reinfection. The data were produced by immunoSEQ multiplex PCR, yet TCRdb's version contains in-frame clones alone and is incomplete. Among some 40,000 clones listed, 85% to 90% were seen once. The sequenced material came from naive CD8+ T cells sorted from blood. These receptors originate from a man aged 18 to 29 with hepatitis C virus infection. CDR3s include the opening cysteine and the closing phenylalanine or tryptophan. The order of the fields is V gene, clone size, J gene, D gene, CDR3 protein, CDR3 DNA. A D gene is named only where the DNA matches it firmly. Clone size is given for some rows only: seen once, a few or many times, or a class if the clone is expanded.

V: TRBV9; size: NA; J: TRBJ1-2; D: NA; CDR3: CASSVGHQTSDGYTF; DNA: TGTGCCAGCAGCGTAGGTCACCAGACGAGCGATGGCTACACCTTC
V: TRBV11-3; size: NA; J: TRBJ2-1; D: TRBD2; CDR3: CASSLDGGSSYNEQFF; DNA: TGTGCCAGCAGCTTAGACGGCGGGAGCTCGTACAATGAGCAGTTCTTC
V: TRBV2; size: NA; J: TRBJ1-1; D: NA; CDR3: CASRKRGITEAFF; DNA: TGTGCCAGCAGAAAAAGGGGGATCACTGAAGCTTTCTTT
V: TRBV27; size: NA; J: TRBJ2-3; D: TRBD2; CDR3: CASTSPGGEESPDTQYF; DNA: TGTGCCAGTACCTCCCCGGGGGGGGAGGAGAGCCCAGATACGCAGTATTTT
V: TRBV2; size: NA; J: TRBJ2-2; D: NA; CDR3: CASSVYGGQPNTGELFF; DNA: TGTGCCAGCAGTGTCTACGGGGGACAGCCGAACACCGGGGAGCTGTTTTTT
V: TRBV14; size: NA; J: TRBJ2-1; D: NA; CDR3: CASSQWTRTYNEQFF; DNA: TGTGCCAGCAGCCAGTGGACAAGAACTTACAATGAGCAGTTCTTC
V: TRBV11-2; size: NA; J: TRBJ1-6; D: NA; CDR3: CASSLGVTGSPLHF; DNA: TGTGCCAGCAGCCTAGGGGTAACGGGTTCACCCCTCCACTTT
V: TRBV15; size: NA; J: TRBJ1-4; D: TRBD1; CDR3: CATSRGQGINEKLFF; DNA: TGTGCCACCAGCAGGGGACAGGGAATTAATGAAAAACTGTTTTTT
V: TRBV14; size: NA; J: TRBJ2-7; D: NA; CDR3: CASSSTTAVWVYEQYF; DNA: TGTGCCAGCAGCTCCACTACGGCCGTGTGGGTGTACGAGCAGTACTTC
V: TRBV6-5; size: NA; J: TRBJ2-7; D: NA; CDR3: CASSPPQSSYEQYF; DNA: TGTGCCAGCAGTCCCCCGCAGTCCTCCTACGAGCAGTACTTC
V: TRBV7-9; size: NA; J: TRBJ2-1; D: NA; CDR3: CASNLGVGDEQFF; DNA: TGTGCCAGCAACCTCGGGGTTGGGGATGAGCAGTTCTTC
V: TRBV4-1; size: NA; J: TRBJ1-4; D: NA; CDR3: CASSQRVADFNEKLFF; DNA: TGCGCCAGCAGCCAGCGGGTGGCCGACTTTAATGAAAAACTGTTTTTT
V: TRBV6-6; size: NA; J: TRBJ1-6; D: TRBD1; CDR3: CASSYSKQGVEALHF; DNA: TGTGCCAGCAGTTACTCGAAACAGGGGGTTGAGGCCCTCCACTTT
V: TRBV11-2; size: NA; J: TRBJ2-3; D: TRBD2; CDR3: CASSWVGLAGVGTDTQYF; DNA: TGTGCCAGCAGCTGGGTCGGTCTAGCGGGAGTTGGGACAGATACGCAGTATTTT
V: TRBV19; size: NA; J: TRBJ1-5; D: NA; CDR3: CASSIGTENQPQHF; DNA: TGTGCCAGTAGTATAGGGACTGAAAATCAGCCCCAGCATTTT
V: TRBV28; size: NA; J: TRBJ2-7; D: TRBD2; CDR3: CASSSGLAGASSYEQYF; DNA: TGTGCCAGCAGTTCGGGACTAGCGGGCGCCTCCTCCTACGAGCAGTACTTC
V: TRBV7-3; size: NA; J: TRBJ2-1; D: TRBD2; CDR3: CASSLTAGGPEEQFF; DNA: TGTGCCAGCAGCTTAACGGCGGGAGGGCCGGAGGAGCAGTTCTTC
V: TRBV29-1; size: NA; J: TRBJ2-5; D: NA; CDR3: CSVETGFETQYF; DNA: TGCAGCGTTGAAACGGGGTTTGAGACCCAGTACTTC
V: TRBV4-1; size: NA; J: TRBJ2-1; D: TRBD1; CDR3: CASSPEGQFSYNEQFF; DNA: TGCGCCAGCAGCCCCGAGGGACAGTTCTCCTACAATGAGCAGTTCTTC
V: TRBV27; size: NA; J: TRBJ2-3; D: NA; CDR3: CASSLLVTSTDTQYF; DNA: TGTGCCAGCAGTTTGCTGGTTACTAGCACAGATACGCAGTATTTT
V: TRBV23-1; size: NA; J: TRBJ1-2; D: NA; CDR3: CASSQFRGTGCMNGYTF; DNA: TGCGCCAGCAGTCAATTTAGAGGAACAGGGTGTATGAATGGCTACACCTTC
V: TRBV27; size: once; J: TRBJ1-1; D: NA; CDR3: CASSLVVGGTEAFF; DNA: TGTGCCAGCAGTTTAGTTGTAGGGGGCACTGAAGCTTTCTTT
V: TRBV2; size: NA; J: TRBJ2-5; D: NA; CDR3: CASSEWAEETQYF; DNA: TGTGCCAGCAGTGAATGGGCTGAAGAGACCCAGTACTTC
V: TRBV2; size: NA; J: TRBJ1-6; D: NA; CDR3: CAGSRDRYNSPLHF; DNA: TGTGCCGGCAGTCGCGACAGGTATAATTCACCCCTCCACTTT
V: TRBV5-1; size: NA; J: TRBJ2-7; D: TRBD1; CDR3: CASSLDRGFYEQYF; DNA: TGCGCCAGCAGCTTGGACAGGGGATTCTACGAGCAGTACTTC
V: TRBV11-2; size: NA; J: TRBJ2-1; D: NA; CDR3: CASSLDGGLNEQFF; DNA: TGTGCCAGCAGCTTAGATGGCGGGCTTAATGAGCAGTTCTTC